This T cell receptor (beta chain) is from a study of T cells in Graves' hyperthyroidism and ophthalmopathy. Study-level background: Before treatment of any kind, peripheral blood was taken at initial diagnosis. Study-level findings and limits: A model of 13 V-J pairs discriminated ophthalmopathy from stable hyperthyroidism. Model output signaled ophthalmopathy a median approximately six months ahead of onset.

Note on this clonotype: Antigen: not known.

Patients showing uncontrolled infection, other autoimmune disease, pregnancy or lactation were ineligible. Germline V gene lookup returns CDR1 MNHNS and CDR2 SASEGT. The CDR3 runs 13 residues. Trimming took 6 bases from V and 5 from J, leaving 11 bases between them. Amplified TCR beta CDR3 regions derived from RNA transcripts. An initial round of RT-PCR targeting the TCR CDR3 relied on the HTBI primer set. TCRdb reanalysed the multiplex PCR reads using MiXCR and keeps one entry per CDR3 protein. Of almost 600,000 distinct CDR3 sequences detected, approximately 13% appear once; the ten largest clones hold more than 5%.

What was sequenced was blood. The chain employs TRBV6-1 and TRBJ1-5; no firm D call. The receptor was isolated from a woman aged 25 to 39 with Graves' hyperthyroidism that later progressed to Graves' ophthalmopathy. This chain's CDR3 is CASRGDTYQPQHF. CDR3 DNA: TGTGCCAGCAGAGGAGACACCTATCAGCCCCAGCATTTT.